These T cell receptor beta chains were read from a single sample in a study of blood T cells in healthy people across ages. Each CDR3 protein is one row after TCRdb ran MiXCR on the 5' RACE reads. The sample lists 1,100,000 or so distinct CDR3 sequences; 40% to 50% were seen once. Sequencing used blood. All receptors come from a woman aged 55-75 years in good health. Each CDR3 is given with its conserved first and last residue. Fields, in order: D gene, clone size, V gene, J gene, CDR3 DNA, CDR3 protein. D genes are given only for firm matches. Expanded clones are given a class, and other clones once, few, many or no size at all.

D gene: -; clone size: -; V gene: TRBV6-6; J gene: TRBJ2-7; CDR3 DNA: TGTGCCAGCAGACCAACCCTAGGCGAGCAGTACTTC; CDR3 protein: CASRPTLGEQYF
D gene: -; clone size: many; V gene: TRBV5-1; J gene: TRBJ2-3; CDR3 DNA: TGCGCCAGCAGCTCCGGTCGTAACACAGATACGCAGTATTTT; CDR3 protein: CASSSGRNTDTQYF
D gene: TRBD2; clone size: -; V gene: TRBV27; J gene: TRBJ2-3; CDR3 DNA: TGTGCCAGCAGTTTGTGGGGTAGGCGGGAGGTGGCAGATACGCAGTATTTT; CDR3 protein: CASSLWGRREVADTQYF
D gene: -; clone size: many; V gene: TRBV2; J gene: TRBJ2-1; CDR3 DNA: TGTGCCAGCAAAAAAGGGCCCTTTCCCAATGAGCAGTTCTTC; CDR3 protein: CASKKGPFPNEQFF
D gene: TRBD2; clone size: -; V gene: TRBV24-1; J gene: TRBJ2-7; CDR3 DNA: TGTGCCACCAGTGATTTGCTGGCTAGCGGTGGCAATGAGCAGTACTTC; CDR3 protein: CATSDLLASGGNEQYF
D gene: TRBD1; clone size: -; V gene: TRBV29-1; J gene: TRBJ1-2; CDR3 DNA: TGCAGCATTGACAGGGGGCCAGAGGGGGGCTACACCTTC; CDR3 protein: CSIDRGPEGGYTF
D gene: TRBD1; clone size: -; V gene: TRBV9; J gene: TRBJ2-7; CDR3 DNA: TGTGCCAGCAGCGTAGCGAGCGGACAGGGTTTCGAGCAGTACTTC; CDR3 protein: CASSVASGQGFEQYF
D gene: -; clone size: -; V gene: TRBV12-3/TRBV12-4; J gene: TRBJ1-6; CDR3 DNA: TGTGCCAGCAGAGCCGGGGCGGCACAATCACCCCTCCACTTT; CDR3 protein: CASRAGAAQSPLHF
D gene: -; clone size: few; V gene: TRBV20-1; J gene: TRBJ2-7; CDR3 DNA: TGCAGTGCTAGAGATGTAAGGGGCTCCTACGAGCAGTACTTC; CDR3 protein: CSARDVRGSYEQYF
D gene: TRBD1; clone size: -; V gene: TRBV10-3; J gene: TRBJ2-5; CDR3 DNA: TGTGCCATCAGTCCAGTACAGGGGGGTCGAGAGACCCAGTACTTC; CDR3 protein: CAISPVQGGRETQYF
D gene: -; clone size: few; V gene: TRBV6-2/TRBV6-3; J gene: TRBJ2-4; CDR3 DNA: TGTGCCAGCTCCGTCCGGGACACAATAGCCAAAAACATTCAGTACTTC; CDR3 protein: CASSVRDTIAKNIQYF
D gene: TRBD2; clone size: -; V gene: TRBV29-1; J gene: TRBJ2-7; CDR3 DNA: TGCAGCGTGAGGAGTAGCGGGGCCTACGAGCAGTACTTC; CDR3 protein: CSVRSSGAYEQYF
D gene: -; clone size: -; V gene: TRBV14; J gene: TRBJ1-6; CDR3 DNA: TGTGCCAGCAGCCAAGGGGGTTTCCGGGACCCCCTCCACTTT; CDR3 protein: CASSQGGFRDPLHF
D gene: -; clone size: -; V gene: TRBV2; J gene: TRBJ1-4; CDR3 DNA: TGTGCCAGCAACAGGGATGGAGAAAAACTGTTTTTT; CDR3 protein: CASNRDGEKLFF
D gene: -; clone size: few; V gene: TRBV9; J gene: TRBJ2-5; CDR3 DNA: TGTGCCAGCAGCAGGGGGGGTATCACCTCCGGGGAGACCCAGTACTTC; CDR3 protein: CASSRGGITSGETQYF
D gene: TRBD2; clone size: -; V gene: TRBV29-1; J gene: TRBJ2-7; CDR3 DNA: TGCAGCGTTGGCCACCTAGCGGGCCGCGAGCAGTACTTC; CDR3 protein: CSVGHLAGREQYF
D gene: TRBD2; clone size: -; V gene: TRBV2; J gene: TRBJ2-1; CDR3 DNA: TGTGTCAGCAGTGAAGCCGGACTAGCGAATTACAATGAGCAGTTCTTC; CDR3 protein: CVSSEAGLANYNEQFF
D gene: TRBD2; clone size: few; V gene: TRBV4-2; J gene: TRBJ2-1; CDR3 DNA: TGTGCCAGCAGCCAAGCTAGCGGGAGCCCCTACAATGAGCAGTTCTTC; CDR3 protein: CASSQASGSPYNEQFF
D gene: TRBD2; clone size: -; V gene: TRBV14; J gene: TRBJ2-5; CDR3 DNA: TGTGCCAGCAGCCAGTCCGGGAGGAAGATTGATGAGCAGTACTTC; CDR3 protein: CASSQSGRKIDEQYF
D gene: TRBD1; clone size: -; V gene: TRBV10-2; J gene: TRBJ1-1; CDR3 DNA: TGCGCCAGCAGCAAGCTGGGGAGGGGGCCAGGCACTGAAGCTTTCTTT; CDR3 protein: CASSKLGRGPGTEAFF